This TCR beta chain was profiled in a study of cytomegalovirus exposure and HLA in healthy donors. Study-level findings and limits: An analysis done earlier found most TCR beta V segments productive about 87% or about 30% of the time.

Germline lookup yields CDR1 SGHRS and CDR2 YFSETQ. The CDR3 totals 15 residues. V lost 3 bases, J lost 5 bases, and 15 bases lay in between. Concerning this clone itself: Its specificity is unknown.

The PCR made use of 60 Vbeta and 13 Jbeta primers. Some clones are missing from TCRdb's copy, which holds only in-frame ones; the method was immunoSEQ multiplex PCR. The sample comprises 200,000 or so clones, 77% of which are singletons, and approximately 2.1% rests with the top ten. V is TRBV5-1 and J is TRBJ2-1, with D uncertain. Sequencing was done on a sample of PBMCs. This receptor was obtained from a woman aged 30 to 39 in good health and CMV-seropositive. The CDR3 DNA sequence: TGCGCCAGCAGCTCCTTAGTATCACCAAACAATGAGCAGTTCTTC. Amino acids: CASSSLVSPNNEQFF.